This T cell receptor (beta chain) was recovered during a study of Ad26.COV2.S vaccination and SARS-CoV-2 variants. Background on the study: Administration of Ad26.COV2.S was intramuscular, either once or twice 56 days apart.

For this clone: Its antigen is not identified.

The CDR3 is 13 residues long. Trimming shortened V by 8 bases and J by 9 bases, and 14 bases separated the two germline ends. Germline loops: CDR1 MGHDK, CDR2 SYGVNS. Here immunoSEQ multiplex PCR was the method, and the copy in TCRdb shows in-frame clones only, minus some. The sample shows about 680,000 clones, approximately 88% of them seen only once. Treatment given: some 19 received Ad26.COV2.S at low or high dose, single or two shots; about 5 received placebo; per-sample allocation not given. The study sampled participants on day 63 after the first vaccine or placebo injection. General study results and limits: It is possible that the TCR breadth and depth analyses underestimated the total T cell responses. Vaccine recipients showed a spike-specific TCR breadth that was higher than in placebo recipients.

The sequenced sample was peripheral blood, obtained in a trial of Ad26.COV2.S vaccine versus placebo. The J gene is TRBJ1-6, the V gene TRBV25-1; a weak D match, TRBD1 (5 bases). The clonotype comes from a person between 18 and 60 years old who received the Ad26.COV2.S COVID-19 vaccine or a placebo. The CDR3 loop reads CASGGGPGSPLHF. CDR3 sequence (DNA): TGTGCCAGCGGGGGAGGTCCGGGTTCACCCCTCCACTTT.